This TCR beta chain was found in a study of blood T cell repertoires in COVID-19 (dated by TCRdb to between 2020 and 2021). Turning to the overall study: Samples covering the acute and convalescent phases of COVID-19 were provided by collaborators in the United States, Italy and Spain. Sample metadata almost always included a de-identified subject ID, COVID-19 status, age in years and sex. HLA class I and class II types, where available, came from metadata supplied by the sample provider rather than from assay-based typing. The prospective study material was composed of cDNA or gDNA derived from T cells, B-cell-depleted T cells, or PBMCs. Deeply sampled blood TCRbeta repertoires from subjects exposed to, actively infected with, or recovered from COVID-19 were included in the dataset. The repertoires were released in a freely available public database meant as a resource for research on the immune response to SARS-CoV-2. The samples were drawn from the first 160 participants of the ongoing ImmuneRACE study and from about 1,200 subjects provided by 6 global collaborators. Overall study outcomes, separate from this receptor: How much clinical and demographic metadata was included differed by source and by participant, and the metadata was provided uncurated.

About this clone: The specificity of this receptor is unknown. No much larger clonotype is one base removed from it; base qualities were not supplied.

The germline V gene (reference sequence) gives CDR1 as LGHDT and CDR2 as YNNKEL. The CDR3 holds 15 amino acids from the cysteine to the phenylalanine. Left in the record is the CDR3 DNA by itself, 45 bases read in frame from the first base. Relative to germline, V is 4 bases shorter and J is 4 bases shorter, with 13 bases between their ends. Each collaborating institution followed its own protocols to collect whole blood in K2EDTA tubes. Collaborator samples were shipped for TCRbeta analysis as frozen whole blood, isolated PBMCs, or DNA extracted from either sample type. The immunoSEQ Assay, a bias-controlled multiplex PCR, was used to amplify TCRbeta CDR3 regions from genomic DNA. Per the original workflow: Nucleated cell counts per sample were estimated from amplification of reference gene primers within the assay. To quantify the absolute abundance of each unique TCRbeta CDR3 rearrangement, sequence reads were collapsed and filtered. Productive Simpson clonality was computed per sample as the square root of Simpson's diversity index over productive rearrangements. TCRdb took this table from immuneACCESS and kept in-frame rearrangements with V and J called. Such tables lack part of the clones; where checked against another copy, unresolved V genes explain under half of the gap, and the rest is unexplained. The DNA gave D and trimming, while V, J and clone size come from that table. A total of approximately 58,000 clones appear in this sample, approximately 90% of them only once. The top ten clones comprise around a tenth of the sample.

Material for sequencing was peripheral blood. The receptor was isolated from a woman of 80 years or more with active COVID-19. The chain couples TRBV3-1 (or the pseudogene TRBV3-2) to TRBJ2-2; the D region possibly corresponds to TRBD2 (5 bases align). The nucleotide sequence reads TGTGCCAGCAGCCGTTTACCCCGGGGCACCGGGGAGCTGTTTTTT. Translation gives CASSRLPRGTGELFF.